This T cell receptor (beta chain) was observed in a study of regulatory T cells in long-lasting Graves disease. CDR3 regions were amplified by Arm-PCR using iRepertoire HTBI primers to build TCR beta libraries. From the multiplex PCR reads, TCRdb called clonotypes with MiXCR, one entry per CDR3 protein. The table lists roughly 350,000 distinct CDR3 sequences, roughly 17% of them singletons. Germline-derived CDR1 and CDR2 are SGHNT and YENEEA. The CDR3 is 15 amino acids. V trimming: 5 bases; J trimming: 6 bases; junction bases outside the gene matches: 11. Time point noted: newly diagnosed GD, antithyroid drugs for less than 3 months. PBMCs provided the RNA from which the TCR library was made. This sample was shared with a second study, whose subject was T cells in Graves' hyperthyroidism and ophthalmopathy.

This sequence was found in a woman aged 18-29 years with Graves disease. The V call is TRBV11-3, the J call TRBJ2-3; TRBD2 agrees at 7 bases. Sequenced here: peripheral blood mononuclear cells (PBMCs), sampled at new diagnosis, from a patient treated with antithyroid drugs. The CDR3 is CASSQPGGGWDTQYF. The CDR3 nucleotides read TGTGCCAGCAGCCAGCCCGGCGGGGGTTGGGATACGCAGTATTTT.